These T cell receptor beta chains were read from a single sample in a study of blood T cell repertoires in COVID-19. Profiled with immunoSEQ multiplex PCR; TCRdb holds only in-frame clones, not every one. This table holds about 100,000 clones, approximately 93% found once. The material sequenced was peripheral blood. The receptor set was obtained from a man aged 50 or older with active COVID-19. Both conserved end residues are part of each CDR3. The D gene is left open where the match is weak. Rows give clone size only sometimes, using once, few, many, or a class for an expanded clone.

TRBV27	.	TRBD2	TRBJ2-1	TGTGCCAGCAGTTCGGTACTAGCGGGGGGAAACGAGCAGTTCTTC	CASSSVLAGGNEQFF
TRBV5-4	.	.	TRBJ1-1	TGTGCCAGCAGCCCCGATTGGGGGGTCGGCACTGAAGCTTTCTTT	CASSPDWGVGTEAFF
TRBV11-2	.	TRBD1	TRBJ1-2	TGTGCCAGCAGCTCACAGGGGTTTGATGGCTACACCTTC	CASSSQGFDGYTF
TRBV7-9	few	TRBD1	TRBJ1-3	TGTGCCAGCAGCCGTGGACAGGGAATCTCTGGAAACACCATATATTTT	CASSRGQGISGNTIYF
TRBV9	.	TRBD1	TRBJ1-1	TGTGCCAGCAGCGCTCTCGGGACAGGGAGCACTGAAGCTTTCTTT	CASSALGTGSTEAFF
TRBV19	.	.	TRBJ1-2	TGTGCCAGTAGTATTTTCGAGGGATCCGCCCCTGGGGGCTACACCTTC	CASSIFEGSAPGGYTF
TRBV3-1/TRBV3-2	.	TRBD1	TRBJ1-6	TGTGCCAGCAGCCACAAGACAGGGGGCTATTCACCCCTCCACTTT	CASSHKTGGYSPLHF
TRBV11-3	.	TRBD2	TRBJ2-1	TGTGCCAGCAGCTTAGTCGCGGGAGTACGGCTTGAGCAGTTCTTC	CASSLVAGVRLEQFF
TRBV9	.	TRBD1	TRBJ1-1	TGTGCCAGCAGCCCAGGGACAGACATGAACACTGAAGCTTTCTTT	CASSPGTDMNTEAFF
TRBV19	.	TRBD1	TRBJ2-2	TGTGCCAGTAGTACCGGACAGGGGGCGGGAGTCGGGGAGCTGTTTTTT	CASSTGQGAGVGELFF
TRBV7-3	.	TRBD2	TRBJ2-5	TGTGCCAGCAGCCCGACGACTAGCCTAGAGACCCAGTACTTC	CASSPTTSLETQYF
TRBV5-1	.	.	TRBJ2-5	TGCGCCAGCAGCTCCGGGGAGACCCAGTACTTC	CASSSGETQYF
TRBV11-3	.	.	TRBJ2-1	TGTGCCAGCAGCTTAGAAGACGGGGTCGATGAGCAGTTCTTC	CASSLEDGVDEQFF
TRBV9	once	TRBD1	TRBJ2-2	TGTGCCAGCAGCTTTAGGGACAGGAACACCGGGGAGCTGTTTTTT	CASSFRDRNTGELFF
TRBV11-3	.	.	TRBJ2-5	TGTGCCAGCAGCTTAGGACTAGAAGAGACCCAGTACTTC	CASSLGLEETQYF